The 20 T cell receptor beta chains below were found in one sample sequenced in a study of blood T cell repertoires in COVID-19. The method was immunoSEQ multiplex PCR; TCRdb's version includes in-frame clones alone and lacks a portion of them. The sample includes roughly 130,000 clones, around 80% of them seen just once. The sequencing sample was made of peripheral blood. The receptors stem from a man aged 55 to 69 with active or convalescent COVID-19.

The chain links TRBV19 to TRBJ2-5; TRBD2 matches at 7 bases. Germline V gene sequence: CDR1 LNHDA, CDR2 SQIVND (reference sequence). The trim removed 0 bases at V and 2 bases at J, leaving 3 bases unmatched. This CDR3 is built from 15 residues. The CDR3 bases are TGTGCCAGTAGTATAGAGGGCGGGGGTCAAGAGACCCAGTACTTC. Encoded protein: CASSIEGGGQETQYF.

This clone has only one observation. CDR3 sequence: CASSRSTPDSGNTIYF. The CDR3 DNA sequence: TGCGCCAGCAGCCGTTCAACACCTGACTCTGGAAACACCATATATTTT. The rearrangement uses TRBV5-1 and TRBJ1-3; unclear D gene. The CDR3 length is 16 residues. Germline-derived CDR1 and CDR2 are SGHRS and YFSETQ. V lost 4 bases and J 0 bases, leaving 14 bases between the germline ends. Complete variable domain (other parts from reference TRBV5-1 and TRBJ1-3): KAGVTQTPRYLIKTRGQQVTLSCSPISGHRSVSWYQQTPGQGLQFLFEYFSETQRNKGNFPGRFSGRQFSNSRSEMNVSTLELGDSALYLCASSRSTPDSGNTIYFGEGSWLTVV.

This clone was detected a few times. The V call is TRBV4-2, the J call TRBJ2-7, with D perhaps TRBD2 (5 bases). Per germline, CDR1 LGHNA and CDR2 YNFKEQ. The CDR3 is 14 amino acids. The ends were cut back, 4 bases at V and 0 bases at J, with 10 bases in the middle. In DNA form, the CDR3 reads TGTGCCAGCAGCCTCCCGGGGAGCTCCTACGAGCAGTACTTC. This sequence encodes CASSLPGSSYEQYF.

This clone occurred once. This chain joins TRBV27 and TRBJ1-4; 10 bases are shared with TRBD1. This CDR3 is 16 amino acids long. CDR1 is MNHEY and CDR2 is SMNVEV in the germline V gene (reference sequence). Germline trimming cut 5 bases from V and 1 base from J; bases unmatched to any gene: 4. CDR3 sequence: CASSARDRGTNEKLFF. The DNA for the CDR3 is TGTGCCAGCAGTGCCCGGGACAGGGGAACTAATGAAAAACTGTTTTTT.

This clone was found a few times. J is TRBJ2-6 and V is TRBV28; D not resolved. In germline, CDR1 is MDHEN, CDR2 SYDVKM. The CDR3 runs to 15 residues. Trimming left V 7 bases short and J 1 base short, with 11 bases between. The CDR3 nucleotides read TGTGCCAGCACCCCTTTCGGGTCTGGGGCCAACGTCCTGACTTTC. Translation: CASTPFGSGANVLTF.

Turning to this clone: Other nucleotide sequences from this sample produce the same CDR3. This chain joins TRBV18 and TRBJ1-4; 11 nucleotides match TRBD1. Germline values: CDR1 KGHSH, CDR2 LQKENI. This CDR3 is 14 amino acids long. V shed 3 bases and J 8 bases; nucleotides not matched to a gene: 2. This chain's CDR3 is CASSPGQGAEKLFF. In DNA form, the CDR3 reads TGTGCCAGCTCACCTGGACAGGGGGCGGAAAAACTGTTTTTT.

In nucleotides, the CDR3 is TGTGCCAGCAGTTATATGTCCCGGGAGGAAAAACTGTTTTTT. Residues: CASSYMSREEKLFF. J is TRBJ1-4 and V is TRBV6-2 or TRBV6-3; D is unresolved. The CDR3 spans 14 residues. CDR1 is MNHEY and CDR2 is SVGEGT in the germline V gene. V gave up 3 bases and J gave up 8 bases, with 13 bases separating them.

The chain recombines TRBV5-4 with TRBJ2-5; 7 bases line up with TRBD1. Germline V gives CDR1 SGHNT, CDR2 YYREEE (reference sequence). V was clipped by 4 bases and J by 5 bases; unmatched bases: 11. The CDR3 is 15 amino acids. In DNA, the CDR3 is TGTGCCAGCAGCCAACAGGGGCTCCCCGGGGAGACCCAGTACTTC. Protein sequence: CASSQQGLPGETQYF.

The chain carries TRBV6-2 or TRBV6-3 and TRBJ2-1, with 15 bases identical to TRBD2. CDR1 and CDR2 from the germline V gene are MNHEY and SVGEGT. Trimming took 4 bases from V and 1 from J; bases not matched to a gene: 11. The CDR3 has 20 residues. The CDR3 region is CASSSLPGLAGGSSYNEQFF. In nucleotides, the CDR3 is TGTGCCAGCAGTTCCTTACCGGGACTAGCGGGAGGATCTTCCTACAATGAGCAGTTCTTC.

CDR3 DNA: TGTGCCAGCAGCCGGAGACCTACATACAATGAGCAGTTCTTC. The encoded protein is CASSRRPTYNEQFF. V gene TRBV5-5 combines with J gene TRBJ2-1, with D uncertain. Germline loops: CDR1 SGHKS, CDR2 YYEKEE (reference sequence). With 4 bases removed from V and 4 bases from J, the gap between germline ends came to 12 bases. The CDR3 extends over 14 amino acids. Full variable domain (missing parts from reference TRBV5-5 and TRBJ2-1): DAGVTQSPTHLIKTRGQQVTLRCSPISGHKSVSWYQQVLGQGPQFIFQYYEKEERGRGNFPDRFSARQFPNYSSELNVNALLLGDSALYLCASSRRPTYNEQFFGPGTRLTVL.

The chain links TRBV3-1 (or the pseudogene TRBV3-2) to TRBJ1-5; D is unresolved. Germline V gene sequence: CDR1 LGHDT, CDR2 YNNKEL (reference sequence). The CDR3 is made up of 13 amino acids. The germline V and J ends were trimmed by 4 bases and 6 bases, with 10 bases remaining between them. CDR3 region: CASSPGGLQPQHF. CDR3 DNA: TGTGCCAGCAGCCCCGGTGGGCTTCAGCCCCAGCATTTT.

The V gene is TRBV10-3, the J gene TRBJ2-7; tentative D call: TRBD1 (6 bases). Germline V CDR1 and CDR2: ENHRY, SYGVKD. V lost 6 bases to trimming and J lost 4 bases, with 10 bases between them. The CDR3 runs to 12 residues. The CDR3 sequence: CAIRDRSYEQYF. The CDR3 nucleotides are TGTGCCATCAGGGACAGAAGTTACGAGCAGTACTTC.

The chain carries TRBV18 and TRBJ2-1; a possible D gene is TRBD2 (6 bases). There are 16 residues in the CDR3. Trimming removed 0 bases at V and 5 bases at J, with 14 bases between. Germline V gene lookup returns CDR1 KGHSH and CDR2 LQKENI. The CDR3: CASSPPKGGGHNEQFF. Written as DNA, the CDR3 is TGTGCCAGCTCACCACCCAAGGGAGGAGGGCACAATGAGCAGTTCTTC.

This clone was picked up one time. The chain is built from TRBV3-1 (or the pseudogene TRBV3-2) and TRBJ1-5; 11 nucleotides match TRBD1. The germline gives CDR1 LGHDT, CDR2 YNNKEL (reference sequence). J lost 2 bases, V lost 6 bases, and 12 bases had no gene match. The CDR3 is made up of 18 amino acids. The CDR3 DNA is TGTGCCAGCAGTTCGGACAGGGGGCACAGTCAGGGCAATCAGCCCCAGCATTTT. Translated, it gives CASSSDRGHSQGNQPQHF.

The V gene is TRBV10-3, the J gene TRBJ2-1, with D possibly TRBD1 on 7 matching bases. V was clipped by 11 bases and J by 0 bases, with 20 bases between them. The CDR3 totals 16 residues. Germline CDR1 reads ENHRY; CDR2 reads SYGVKD. This chain's CDR3 is CAASPAGGSSYNEQFF. Written as DNA, the CDR3 is TGTGCCGCTTCTCCCGCAGGGGGGAGCTCCTACAATGAGCAGTTCTTC.

The chain is built from TRBV7-6 and TRBJ2-1; 11 bases match TRBD2. There are 16 residues in the CDR3. The V gene end was trimmed by 1 base and the J gene end by 7 bases; junction bases not matched to a gene: 6. The germline V gene has CDR1 SGHVS and CDR2 FNYEAQ. In nucleotides, the CDR3 is TGTGCCAGCAGCTTAGAAGGATTAGCGGGAGGGAATGAGCAGTTCTTC. It encodes CASSLEGLAGGNEQFF.

The chain couples TRBV12-2 to TRBJ2-7; no check of the table's D call, TRBD2, against the DNA was made. TRBV12-2 is assigned pseudogene status. The CDR3 has 17 residues. CDR3 sequence: CASRRPTPNFLQCEQYF. CDR3 DNA: TGTGCAAGTCGCCGCCCAACCCCTAACTTCCTTCAATGCGAGCAGTACTTC.

The V call is TRBV7-9, the J call TRBJ1-1, with a possible D match to TRBD1 (5 bases). Trimming cost V 5 bases and J 1 base, with 14 bases left between them. The CDR3 loop spans 15 amino acids. Germline CDR1 and CDR2: SEHNR and FQNEAQ (reference sequence). In DNA form, the CDR3 reads TGTGCCAGCAGCCAGGTCACAGGACCGAACACTGAAGCTTTCTTT. This codes for CASSQVTGPNTEAFF.

The chain links TRBV19 to TRBJ2-5, with D unclear. Looked up from germline, CDR1 is LNHDA and CDR2 is SQIVND (reference sequence). This CDR3 has 14 amino acids. Trimming stripped 4 bases from V and 4 bases from J, with 13 bases between. The CDR3, as DNA: TGTGCCAGTAGTAAGGCTAGTCGAGGAGAGACCCAGTACTTC. Encoded protein: CASSKASRGETQYF.

The chain has TRBV5-1 and TRBJ1-5; D is possibly TRBD1 (6 bases). The germline gives CDR1 SGHRS, CDR2 YFSETQ. The CDR3 has 14 residues. The V gene lost 0 bases and the J gene lost 4 bases, with 8 bases spanning the gap. Here the CDR3 DNA reads TGCGCCAGCAGCTTGGGACAGGAAAATCAGCCCCAGCATTTT. It codes for CASSLGQENQPQHF.